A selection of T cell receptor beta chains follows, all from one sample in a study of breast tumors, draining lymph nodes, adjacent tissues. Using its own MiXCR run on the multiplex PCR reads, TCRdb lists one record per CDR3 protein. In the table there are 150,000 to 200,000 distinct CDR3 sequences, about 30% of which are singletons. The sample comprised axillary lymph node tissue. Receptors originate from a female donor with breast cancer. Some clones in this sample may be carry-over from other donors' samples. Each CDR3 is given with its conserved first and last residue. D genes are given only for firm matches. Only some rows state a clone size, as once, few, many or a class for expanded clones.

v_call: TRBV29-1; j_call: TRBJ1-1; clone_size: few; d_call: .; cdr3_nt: TGCAGCGTTGAAGAGTTGAGGGGCGAAGCTTTCTTT; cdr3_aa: CSVEELRGEAFF
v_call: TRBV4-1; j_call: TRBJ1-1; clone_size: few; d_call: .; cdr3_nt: TGCGCCAGCAGCCCCATTGGGGAGATGAACACTGAAGCTTTCTTT; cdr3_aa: CASSPIGEMNTEAFF
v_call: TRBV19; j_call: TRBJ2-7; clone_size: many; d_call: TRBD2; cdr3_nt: TGTGCCAGTAGTGTAAGGACGTGGGAGGGCCGCTACGAGCAGTACTTC; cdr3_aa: CASSVRTWEGRYEQYF
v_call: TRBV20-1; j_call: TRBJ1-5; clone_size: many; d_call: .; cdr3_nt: TGCAGTGCGCCCCCCCCGGGGTTCCTTCAGCCCCAGCATTTT; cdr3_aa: CSAPPPGFLQPQHF
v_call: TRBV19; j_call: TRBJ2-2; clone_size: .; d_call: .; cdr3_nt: TGTGCCAGTAGTATAAGGGCGGGTTACACCGGGGAGCTGTTTTTT; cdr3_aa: CASSIRAGYTGELFF
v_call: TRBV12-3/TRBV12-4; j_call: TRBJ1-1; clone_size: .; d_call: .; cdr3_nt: TGTGCCAGCACCTTGGCCTTGGGCACTGAAGCTTTCTTT; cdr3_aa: CASTLALGTEAFF
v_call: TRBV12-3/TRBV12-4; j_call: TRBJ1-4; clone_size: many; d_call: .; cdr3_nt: TGTGCCAGCAGCCCCTCGGGGGCCAATAATGAAAAACTGTTTTTT; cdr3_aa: CASSPSGANNEKLFF
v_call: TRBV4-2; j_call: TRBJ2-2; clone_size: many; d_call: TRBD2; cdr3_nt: TGTGCCAGCAGCCACGGGGCTAGCGGGAGGGGGGAGCTGTTTTTT; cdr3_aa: CASSHGASGRGELFF
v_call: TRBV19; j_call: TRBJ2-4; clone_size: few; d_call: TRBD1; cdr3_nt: TGTGCCAGTAGTACGACACAGGGGGCCAAAAACATTCAGTACTTC; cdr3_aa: CASSTTQGAKNIQYF
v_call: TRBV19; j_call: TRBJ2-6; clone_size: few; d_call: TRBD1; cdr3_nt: TGTGCCAGTAGTATAGGGGCCAGGGGGCTGTGCTCTGGGGCCAACGTCCTGACTTTC; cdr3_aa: CASSIGARGLCSGANVLTF
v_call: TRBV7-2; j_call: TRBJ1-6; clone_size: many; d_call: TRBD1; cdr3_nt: TGTGCCAGCAGCTTAGGGGACAGGGGATCACCCCTCCACTTT; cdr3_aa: CASSLGDRGSPLHF
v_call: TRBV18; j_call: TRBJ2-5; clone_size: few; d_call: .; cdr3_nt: TGTGCCAGCTCACCGCCGGGACGCCTTACCGCGACCCAGTACTTC; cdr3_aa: CASSPPGRLTATQYF
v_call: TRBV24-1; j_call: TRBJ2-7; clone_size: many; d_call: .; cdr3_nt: TGTGCCACCAGTGATGGGGGAACCTACGAGCAGTACTTC; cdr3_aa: CATSDGGTYEQYF
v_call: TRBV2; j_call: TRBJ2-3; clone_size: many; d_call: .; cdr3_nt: TGTGCCAGCAGTGAAGGGGGATTCGCAGATACGCAGTATTTT; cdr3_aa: CASSEGGFADTQYF
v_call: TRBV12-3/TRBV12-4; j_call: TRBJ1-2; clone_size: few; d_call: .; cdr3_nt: TGTGCCAGCAGTTTCCGCGGGAGAGGGCCCCTAGGCTATGGCTACACCTTC; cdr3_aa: CASSFRGRGPLGYGYTF
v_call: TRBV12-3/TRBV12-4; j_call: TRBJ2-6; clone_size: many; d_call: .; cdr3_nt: TGTGCCAGCAGTTTGACTGGGGCCAACGTCCTGACTTTC; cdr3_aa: CASSLTGANVLTF
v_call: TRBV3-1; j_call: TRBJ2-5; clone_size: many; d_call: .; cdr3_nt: TGTGCCAGCAGCCATCTGAAGGAGACCCAGTACTTC; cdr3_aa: CASSHLKETQYF
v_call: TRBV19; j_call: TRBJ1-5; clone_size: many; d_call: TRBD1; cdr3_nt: TGTGCCACCAAACAGGGGAATCAGCCCCAGCATTTT; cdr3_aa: CATKQGNQPQHF
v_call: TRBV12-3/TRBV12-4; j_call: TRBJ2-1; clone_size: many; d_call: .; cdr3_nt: TGTGCCAGCACCTCGGAAGGAGAACTGAGCTCCTACAATGAGCAGTTCTTC; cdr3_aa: CASTSEGELSSYNEQFF
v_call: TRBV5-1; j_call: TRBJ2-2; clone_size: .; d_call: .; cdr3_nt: TGTGCCAGCAGCTCGGCGGGAACTAACACCGGGGAGCTGTTTTTT; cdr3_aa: CASSSAGTNTGELFF
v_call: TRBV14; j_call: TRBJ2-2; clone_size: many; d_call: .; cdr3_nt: TGTGCCAGCAGCCAAATCGTCAGCGCGAACACCGGGGAGCTGTTTTTT; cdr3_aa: CASSQIVSANTGELFF
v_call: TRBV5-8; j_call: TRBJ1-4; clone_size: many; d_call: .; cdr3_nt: TGTGCCAGCAGCTTGGACGACGGTGAAAAACTGTTTTTT; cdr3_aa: CASSLDDGEKLFF